Listed below are T cell receptor beta chains from one sample, sequenced in a study of blood T cell repertoires in COVID-19. Sequencing was performed with immunoSEQ multiplex PCR; in TCRdb, only in-frame clones are kept and a portion is missing. Among roughly 100,000 clones, around 90% were seen once, and the ten largest hold 3.5%. The source material was peripheral blood. Receptors were obtained from a human donor in a cohort sampled during active COVID-19. CDR3s include the opening cysteine and the closing phenylalanine or tryptophan. Clone size is shown for a subset of rows, as once, few, many or a class of expanded clone.

clone_size,v_call,cdr3_aa
-,TRBV6-2/TRBV6-3,CASSPGASGRGRFDEQYF
-,TRBV23-1,CASSPQGGSRPYNEQFF
few,TRBV11-2,CASSLGGGNQPQHF
-,TRBV7-2,CASSLGGPLRQTQYF
-,TRBV5-1,CASSLQQLSMNTEAFF
-,TRBV19,CASTPGGIGPGELFF
-,TRBV4-1,CASSQDLTEQYF
-,TRBV6-1,CASRNYRVNTEAFF
-,TRBV5-1,CASSFGTANTGELFF
-,TRBV5-5,CASSPGQLTDTQYF
-,TRBV5-4,CASSQAQGFYEQYF
-,TRBV9,CASSDGAGGLRNEKLFF
-,TRBV7-8,CASSLALTSGGTTYEQYF
-,TRBV7-6,CASSPGTLQETQYF
once,TRBV4-3,CASSQEASPSTDTQYF
few,TRBV5-6,CASSLAGEQPQHF
-,TRBV5-4,CASSLAGAGANVLTF
-,TRBV30,CAWRDRGNYGYTF
-,TRBV7-9,CASSLSTGETQYF
-,TRBV28,CASSTSGGLGNTIYF
-,TRBV5-4,CASSQIFRSSGANVLTF
-,TRBV7-2,CASSRAKQDTQYF
-,TRBV6-5,CASRRGETNEKLFF
-,TRBV4-1,CASSQGITGIYEQYF
few,TRBV6-6,CASSPGTDVYEQYF
-,TRBV10-3,CAIKTSGGTDTQYF
-,TRBV4-1,CASSQAYRGDNSPLHF
-,TRBV6-5,CASNRDINTGELFF
-,TRBV6-6,CASRTDRVRPYQPQHF
-,TRBV21-1,CASSTRAREDGNTIYF
-,TRBV9,CASSLGGRAEAFF
-,TRBV4-2,CASSQDGTSGTEQYF
-,TRBV4-1,CASSQAGGNSGNTIYF
-,TRBV7-2,CASSLSGRGETQYF
-,TRBV19,CASSSPLAASSYNEQFF
-,TRBV9,CASSSRAGPYEQYF
-,TRBV5-1,CASSKTGGTQPQHF
-,TRBV30,CAWSSDRTRKNIQYF
-,TRBV28,CATLSLGLFDEAFF
-,TRBV7-2,CASSPQGAQETQYF
-,TRBV5-6,CASSPMTVTGELFF
-,TRBV5-1,CASSLGQQETQYF
-,TRBV7-3,CASSSNAGRGYEQYF
-,TRBV5-4,CASSLGTGKYTEAFF
-,TRBV9,CASSVAGYRNQPQHF
-,TRBV7-2,CASSPRLGTSTEAFF
once,TRBV5-1,CASSQLNYEQYF
-,TRBV9,CASSVGTSGEQYF
-,TRBV7-2,CASSGTASSYEQYF
-,TRBV21-1,CASSNEAGSNQPQHF
-,TRBV11-2,CASSLGAGGMNTEAFF
-,TRBV5-1,CASSLGTGTGVTGELFF
-,TRBV19,CATGGGTGPNQPQHF
-,TRBV2,CASRAGNSPLHF